This T cell receptor beta chain came from a study of graft-versus-host responses after intestinal transplantation. Remarks on this clone: No antigen is known for it.

The CDR3 has 15 residues. The germline CDR1 and CDR2 sequences are LNHNV and YYDKDF (reference sequence). Trimming left V 0 bases short and J 5 bases short, with 13 bases between. The method was immunoSEQ multiplex PCR; TCRdb's version includes in-frame clones alone and lacks a portion of them. The sample carries about 120,000 clones, 80% to 95% recorded once. Sequencing used unstimulated CD4+ T cells sorted from spleen or lymph node cells, obtained before intestinal transplant. The V gene is TRBV15, the J gene TRBJ1-2; D gene uncertain. This sequence originates from a human donor who received an intestinal transplant. CDR3 amino acids: CATSRDVQHSYGYTF. The CDR3 coding sequence is TGTGCCACCAGCAGAGATGTACAGCACTCTTATGGCTACACCTTC.